This TCR beta chain was retrieved from a study of T cell repertoires in cytomegalovirus infection. Study overall: CMV infection and matching HLA type were both indicated by public TCR beta signatures.

Findings of the study overall: HLA-C-restricted CMV clonotypes gave the most frequent clonotype in two of eight donors. The cumulative frequency of public TCR beta families identified carriers of CMV plus the relevant HLA.

TCRdb independently ran MiXCR on the reads; one entry per CDR3 protein. The sample carries a few hundred thousand distinct CDR3 sequences, over 15% recorded once. V was pared by 0 bases and J by 0 bases, with 8 bases between. Germline-derived CDR1 and CDR2 are DFQATT and SNEGSKA (reference sequence). There are 14 residues in the CDR3. A word on this clonotype: Its antigen remains unidentified.

The rearrangement joins TRBV20-1 to TRBJ1-2; possibly TRBD1 for D (6 bases). The sample taken for sequencing was CD8+ T cells from PBMCs. The sequence derives from a human donor in good health (CMV status not recorded). Some clones in this sample may be carry-over from other donors' samples. The CDR3 loop is CSAREAGANYGYTF. CDR3 sequence (DNA): TGCAGTGCTAGAGAGGCAGGGGCTAACTATGGCTACACCTTC.